These 12 T cell receptor beta chains were sequenced from one sample in a study of control samples from healthy donors and cancer patients. Assay used: immunoSEQ multiplex PCR; TCRdb lists only in-frame clones, some missing. This sample yields around 130,000 clones, of which 89% are seen a single time; about 40% belongs to the top ten. The specimen sequenced was blood. Receptors originate from a man aged 45-65 years in good health.

The chain is built from TRBV18 and TRBJ1-1, with D unclear. CDR1 KGHSH and CDR2 LQKENI come from the germline V gene. The CDR3 extends over 14 amino acids. V shed 3 bases and J shed 5 bases, with 13 bases lying between them. CDR3 residues: CASSPGGIGTEAFF. CDR3 sequence (DNA): TGTGCCAGCTCACCGGGCGGGATTGGGACTGAAGCTTTCTTT. The full variable domain, its missing parts supplied by reference TRBV18 and TRBJ1-1, is NAGVMQNPRHLVRRRGQEARLRCSPMKGHSHVYWYRQLPEEGLKFMVYLQKENIIDESGMPKERFSAEFPKEGPSILRIQQVVRGDSAAYFCASSPGGIGTEAFFGQGTRLTVV.

The V call is TRBV12-5, the J call TRBJ2-1, with D maybe TRBD2 (5 bases). The CDR3 consists of 11 residues. V was trimmed by 5 bases and J by 8 bases, leaving 7 bases between them. The germline gives CDR1 LGHNT, CDR2 FRNRAP. The CDR3: CASGREYEQFF. The CDR3, as DNA: TGTGCTAGTGGTAGGGAGTATGAGCAGTTCTTC.

The chain couples TRBV3-1 (or the pseudogene TRBV3-2) to TRBJ1-1, with 7 bases fitting TRBD1. After removal of 2 bases from V and 10 bases from J, the junction contained 4 bases not matched to a gene. The CDR3 contains 12 residues. Germline CDR1 and CDR2: LGHDT and YNNKEL (reference sequence). The CDR3 coding sequence is TGTGCCAGCAGCCAAACAGGGGTCACAGCTTTCTTT. Translated: CASSQTGVTAFF.

V is TRBV30 and J is TRBJ1-4; D remains unclear. V was clipped by 5 bases and J by 5 bases, with 12 bases between them. Germline values: CDR1 GTSNPN, CDR2 SVGIG (reference sequence). The CDR3 has 13 residues. Here the CDR3 reads CAWSGIENEKLFF. CDR3 in DNA: TGTGCCTGGTCCGGGATCGAAAATGAAAAACTGTTTTTT.

V and J are TRBV19 and TRBJ1-5, with D possibly TRBD1 on 5 matching bases. Trimming stripped 4 bases from V and 2 bases from J, with 9 bases between. This CDR3 has 14 residues. CDR1 is LNHDA and CDR2 is SQIVND in the germline V gene (reference sequence). CDR3 in amino acids: CASSNAGRNQPQHF. As DNA, the CDR3 is TGTGCCAGTAGTAACGCAGGGCGCAATCAGCCCCAGCATTTT.

V gene TRBV23-1 combines with J gene TRBJ1-5, with D perhaps matching TRBD1 (5 bases). TRBV23-1 is an open reading frame whose function is uncertain. This CDR3 region has 15 residues. Trimming stripped 4 bases from V and 1 base from J, with 11 bases between. The CDR3 loop is CASSRSWGSNQPQHF. The CDR3 DNA is TGCGCCAGCAGTCGGTCTTGGGGGAGCAATCAGCCCCAGCATTTT.

The chain links TRBV5-1 to TRBJ1-3; perhaps TRBD1 as D (5 bases). The CDR3 length is 14 residues. Trimming left V 2 bases short and J 6 bases short, with 12 bases between. Germline loops: CDR1 SGHRS, CDR2 YFSETQ. In DNA form, the CDR3 reads TGCGCCAGCAGCTTAGGAGGGGTCGAAAACACCATATATTTT. Translation: CASSLGGVENTIYF.

The rearrangement uses TRBV18 and TRBJ1-1, with 9 nucleotides matching TRBD1. The germline V gene has CDR1 KGHSH and CDR2 LQKENI. V shed 3 bases, J shed 4 bases, and the junction held 3 bases outside the gene matches. The length of the CDR3 is 14 residues. CDR3 in DNA: TGTGCCAGCTCACCGGACAGGGGTGGCACTGAAGCTTTCTTT. Its translation: CASSPDRGGTEAFF. The full variable domain, its missing parts supplied by reference TRBV18 and TRBJ1-1, is NAGVMQNPRHLVRRRGQEARLRCSPMKGHSHVYWYRQLPEEGLKFMVYLQKENIIDESGMPKERFSAEFPKEGPSILRIQQVVRGDSAAYFCASSPDRGGTEAFFGQGTRLTVV.

The chain recombines TRBV5-8 with TRBJ1-5, with D possibly being TRBD1 (5 bases). The germline gives CDR1 SGHTS, CDR2 YDEGEE. This CDR3 is 14 amino acids long. V was shortened by 0 bases and J by 5 bases, with 9 bases between the two germline ends. The CDR3 DNA reads as TGTGCCAGCAGCTTGGGACGGGGCGATCAGCCCCAGCATTTT. Protein: CASSLGRGDQPQHF.

V and J are TRBV6-5 and TRBJ1-4; D possibly corresponds to TRBD1 (5 bases). The germline gives CDR1 MNHEY, CDR2 SVGAGI. With 2 bases removed from V and 7 bases from J, the gap between germline ends came to 11 bases. The CDR3 loop spans 14 amino acids. CDR3 in DNA: TGTGCCAGCAGTTACCTACAGGATGGTGAAAAACTGTTTTTT. Protein product: CASSYLQDGEKLFF.

This clone was observed once. The V and J genes are TRBV24-1 and TRBJ1-1; a weak D match, TRBD1 (6 bases). Trimming shortened V by 8 bases and J by 2 bases, and 26 bases separated the two germline ends. The CDR3 consists of 18 residues. CDR1 is KGHDR, CDR2 SFDVKD, per germline. The CDR3 loop reads CATTPGQDSIWGNTEAFF. The CDR3 nucleotides are TGTGCCACCACCCCGGGACAAGACAGCATTTGGGGAAACACTGAAGCTTTCTTT.

The chain couples TRBV6-4 to TRBJ2-2; tentative D call: TRBD1 (6 bases). V shed 5 bases and J shed 2 bases, with 9 bases lying between them. The CDR3 extends over 14 amino acids. Germline CDR1 and CDR2: MRHNA and SNTAGT. The CDR3 loop is CASSQQGNTGELFF. The CDR3 DNA follows: TGTGCCAGCAGTCAACAGGGTAACACCGGGGAGCTGTTTTTT.